A selection of T cell receptor beta chains follows, all from one sample in a study of shared clonotypes between healthy human individuals. The assay was immunoSEQ multiplex PCR, and TCRdb's table has in-frame clones only and misses some. In the table there are about 2.4 million clones, over 85% of which are singletons. The sample comprised naive CD4+ T cells from PBMCs. All receptors derive from a young man in good health. Some clones in this sample may be carry-over from other donors' samples. CDR3s include the opening cysteine and the closing phenylalanine or tryptophan. Each record gives: J gene, D gene, V gene, clone size, CDR3 length, CDR3 DNA, CDR3 protein. A D gene is named only where the DNA matches it firmly. The size field is filled for only some rows; it gives once, few, many or a size class.

TRBJ2-3,TRBD2,TRBV5-1,-,16,TGCGCCAGCAGCCAGCGTAGCGGGAGGTTTGAAGATACGCAGTATTTT,CASSQRSGRFEDTQYF
TRBJ2-3,-,TRBV28,-,18,TGTGCCACCGCTAATCGTATTTGGGGGTCTAAACCCCGCGATACGCAGTATTTT,CATANRIWGSKPRDTQYF
TRBJ2-7,TRBD2,TRBV7-2,-,15,TGTGCCAGCAGCTTTTCGAGCGGGAGCACTTTAGAGCAGTACTTC,CASSFSSGSTLEQYF
TRBJ2-3,-,TRBV5-1,-,15,TGCGCCAGCAGCTCCCGGGACGGAAGCACAGATACGCAGTATTTT,CASSSRDGSTDTQYF
TRBJ2-7,-,TRBV18,-,16,TGTGCCAGCTCACCACTGGGTACCGGGAGTCAAGACGAGCAGTACTTC,CASSPLGTGSQDEQYF
TRBJ2-5,-,TRBV18,-,13,TGTGCCAGCTCACCAGGGGGGCAAGAGACCCAGTACTTC,CASSPGGQETQYF
TRBJ2-3,-,TRBV18,-,15,TGTGCCAGCTCACCACCGGGTCAGAGCACAGATACGCAGTATTTT,CASSPPGQSTDTQYF
TRBJ1-2,-,TRBV25-1,-,13,TGTGCCAGCAGTGCCGCAGGGTCTTATGGCTACACCTTC,CASSAAGSYGYTF
TRBJ2-7,TRBD2,TRBV7-9,-,14,TGTGCCAGCAGCTTATTGGCGGGAGCCCACGAGCAGTACTTC,CASSLLAGAHEQYF
TRBJ2-5,-,TRBV7-3,-,13,TGTGCCAGCAGCAGGGGGGACCAAGAGACCCAGTACTTC,CASSRGDQETQYF
TRBJ2-7,TRBD1,TRBV5-1,-,18,TGCGCCAGCAGCTTGGACAGGGGGCATCGAATAGGTGCTTACGAGCAGTACTTC,CASSLDRGHRIGAYEQYF
TRBJ2-7,-,TRBV5-1,-,14,TGCGCCAGCAGCTTGGTTAGCGGATCCTACGAGCAGTACTTC,CASSLVSGSYEQYF
TRBJ2-1,-,TRBV9,-,14,TGTGCCAGCAGTCCCTCTTCTACCTACAATGAGCAGTTCTTC,CASSPSSTYNEQFF
TRBJ1-1,-,TRBV5-1,-,14,TGCGCCAGCAGCCCGGATCAGGGTCACACTGAAGCTTTCTTT,CASSPDQGHTEAFF
TRBJ1-1,-,TRBV6-1,-,14,TGTGCCAGCAGTGATGCGGGGACGAACACTGAAGCTTTCTTT,CASSDAGTNTEAFF
TRBJ2-5,-,TRBV7-6,-,14,TGTGCCAGCAGCTTAGCTAGAGGGTTCGAGACCCAGTACTTC,CASSLARGFETQYF
TRBJ2-7,-,TRBV5-1,-,13,TGCGCCAGCCGTCCTCCAGCAGCCTACGAGCAGTACTTC,CASRPPAAYEQYF
TRBJ1-2,-,TRBV11-2,-,14,TGTGCCAGCAGCTTAGGTTCTCCAATCTATGGCTACACCTTC,CASSLGSPIYGYTF
TRBJ2-6,-,TRBV28,-,15,TGTGCCAGCAGGGCGACAATCTCTGGGGCCAACGTCCTGACTTTC,CASRATISGANVLTF
TRBJ1-1,TRBD1,TRBV4-1,-,15,TGCGCCAGCAGCCTATTGGACAGGCCGCTCACTGAAGCTTTCTTT,CASSLLDRPLTEAFF
TRBJ1-4,-,TRBV9,-,16,TGTGCCAGCAGCCCCATTGGCGGGGCAACTAATGAAAAACTGTTTTTT,CASSPIGGATNEKLFF
TRBJ2-7,-,TRBV15,-,13,TGTGCCACCAGCAGGGACGGAAACTACGAGCAGTACTTC,CATSRDGNYEQYF
TRBJ2-1,TRBD2,TRBV5-1,-,15,TGCGCCAGCAGCTTGGAGACTAGCGGGAGCTATGAGCAGTTCTTC,CASSLETSGSYEQFF
TRBJ2-2,TRBD1,TRBV5-1,-,15,TGCGCCAGCAGCTATGGACAGGAGTACACCGGGGAGCTGTTTTTT,CASSYGQEYTGELFF
TRBJ2-1,-,TRBV28,once,15,TGTGCCAGCAGTTTACAAGCGGGCCTCCGCAATGAGCAGTTCTTC,CASSLQAGLRNEQFF
TRBJ2-7,-,TRBV5-1,-,15,TGCGCCAGCAGCTTGGTAGGACATGGGATTGACGAGCAGTACTTC,CASSLVGHGIDEQYF
TRBJ2-1,TRBD2,TRBV5-1,-,15,TGCGCCAGCAGGGTCATTATTAGCGGGGACAATGAGCAGTTCTTC,CASRVIISGDNEQFF
TRBJ1-5,-,TRBV15,-,12,TGTGCCACCAGCAGAGGATCTCAGCCCCAGCATTTT,CATSRGSQPQHF
TRBJ2-1,TRBD2,TRBV6-1,once,15,TGTGCCAGCAGTGCTAGCGGGAGTGAATTAGGTGAGCAGTTCTTC,CASSASGSELGEQFF
TRBJ1-1,-,TRBV28,-,17,TGTGCCAGCAGTTCCCTAGCCCGACAGTACAGGAACACTGAAGCTTTCTTT,CASSSLARQYRNTEAFF
TRBJ1-6,-,TRBV5-6,once,16,TGTGCCAGCAGCTTGGACTGGGGGCTTAATAATTCACCCCTCCACTTT,CASSLDWGLNNSPLHF
TRBJ2-5,-,TRBV5-1,-,13,TGCGCCAGCAGCGGGCAGGGCCTGGAGACCCAGTACTTC,CASSGQGLETQYF
TRBJ2-7,-,TRBV28,-,11,TGTGCCAGCAGTTTAGAGGAGGTGGAGTACTTC,CASSLEEVEYF
TRBJ2-1,TRBD2,TRBV28,-,15,TGTGCCAGCAGGCCCGGACTAGCGCCATTGGATGAGCAGTTCTTC,CASRPGLAPLDEQFF
TRBJ2-3,-,TRBV9,-,13,TGTGCCAGCAGCGATAAAATCACAGATACGCAGTATTTT,CASSDKITDTQYF
TRBJ1-2,-,TRBV28,once,13,TGTGCCAGCAGTTTGCACGGTAACTATGGCTACACCTTC,CASSLHGNYGYTF
TRBJ1-1,TRBD1,TRBV6-4,once,14,TGTGCCAGCAGGCCGACAGGGATGAACACTGAAGCTTTCTTT,CASRPTGMNTEAFF
TRBJ2-3,-,TRBV19,-,13,TGTGCCAGTAGTGCCCCCACCCAAGATACGCAGTATTTT,CASSAPTQDTQYF
TRBJ2-1,TRBD2,TRBV5-4,-,15,TGTGCCAGCACCTTCGGGACTAGCGGTTACAATGAGCAGTTCTTC,CASTFGTSGYNEQFF
TRBJ2-7,-,TRBV28,-,12,TGTGCCAGCAGCCAACCCCCTTACGGGCAGTACTTC,CASSQPPYGQYF
TRBJ1-1,TRBD1,TRBV18,once,15,TGTGCCAGCTCATCCGGACAGGGGGCTTTTACTGAAGCTTTCTTT,CASSSGQGAFTEAFF
TRBJ2-5,TRBD1,TRBV28,once,14,TGTGCCAGCAGACGTGGACAGGCCCAAGAGACCCAGTACTTC,CASRRGQAQETQYF
TRBJ1-2,-,TRBV7-2,few,13,TGTGCCACCGGACGTCGAGGGTTGTATGGCTACACCTTC,CATGRRGLYGYTF
TRBJ1-2,-,TRBV14,once,16,TGTGCCAGCAGCCAAGGAATTTGGGGGGATAACTATGGCTACACCTTC,CASSQGIWGDNYGYTF
TRBJ1-5,-,TRBV18,once,13,TGTGCCAGCTCCCCAACCGGGGTCGAGTCCCAGCATTTT,CASSPTGVESQHF
TRBJ1-1,-,TRBV7-9,few,14,TGTGCCAGCAGCCCCTTACAGTCGAACACTGAAGCTTTCTTT,CASSPLQSNTEAFF
TRBJ2-3,-,TRBV27,-,18,TGTGCCAGCAGTTTAGGAGGAGTTTCTGTTTTATGGACAGATACGCAGTATTTT,CASSLGGVSVLWTDTQYF
TRBJ2-7,TRBD2,TRBV11-2,-,14,TGTGCCAGCAGCTCTATAGCGGGAGGCTACGAGCAGTACTTC,CASSSIAGGYEQYF
TRBJ1-2,-,TRBV27,-,11,TGTGCCAGCTACGAAGGGCACGGCTACACCTTC,CASYEGHGYTF
TRBJ1-5,-,TRBV7-8,once,14,TGTGCCAGCAGTTTCGGGGATAGCAATCAGCCCCAGCATTTT,CASSFGDSNQPQHF
TRBJ2-5,TRBD2,TRBV4-1,-,17,TGCGCCAGCAGCCAAGATGGACTAGCGGGCGGACAAGAGACCCAGTACTTC,CASSQDGLAGGQETQYF
TRBJ1-2,-,TRBV6-1,-,12,TGTGCCAGCAGTGGCGGGAAGTGGGGCTACACCTTC,CASSGGKWGYTF
TRBJ2-1,TRBD2,TRBV29-1,-,17,TGCAGCGTTGATAGGCTAGCGGGAAGGAGCTCCTACAATGAGCAGTTCTTC,CSVDRLAGRSSYNEQFF
TRBJ1-5,TRBD1,TRBV7-8,-,21,TGTGCCAGCAGCTTAGGGGCCAGGGGGCAGGTGGGCCCAATGGGCAATCAGCCCCAGCATTTT,CASSLGARGQVGPMGNQPQHF